This T cell receptor beta chain was identified in a study of CD8+ T cells in alopecia areata. For the study at large: In an open-label trial, patients got 5 to 10 mg tofacitinib twice daily.

Described treatment: oral pan-JAK inhibitor, 5-10 mg twice daily. Trimming took 3 bases from V and 5 from J; bases not matched to a gene: 3. The CDR3 contains 15 residues. Germline loops: CDR1 SGHRS, CDR2 YFSETQ. Details on this clone: Its target is unknown.

Study-wide results and caveats: Amid tofacitinib therapy, many expanded lesional clones stayed present in scalp and blood. Scalp lesions, especially in alopecia totalis/universalis, had higher clonality than normal scalp. In scalp samples, resident alphabeta T cells of normal skin are also sequenced.

Extraction and reverse transcription of RNA yielded cDNA as the sequencing template. Some clones are missing from TCRdb's copy, which holds only in-frame ones; the method was immunoSEQ multiplex PCR. Of a few hundred thousand clones in the sample, 35% to 45% were seen once. The rearrangement joins TRBV5-1 to TRBJ2-5; 14 positions match TRBD2. The starting material was CD4+ T cells sorted from blood, obtained at approximately week 30, from a patient treated with tofacitinib. This clonotype was obtained from a human donor with alopecia areata. Here the CDR3 reads CASSSGLAGDETQYF. CDR3 coding DNA: TGCGCCAGCAGCTCGGGACTAGCGGGAGACGAGACCCAGTACTTC. Supplemented by reference TRBV5-1 and TRBJ2-5, the full variable domain reads KAGVTQTPRYLIKTRGQQVTLSCSPISGHRSVSWYQQTPGQGLQFLFEYFSETQRNKGNFPGRFSGRQFSNSRSEMNVSTLELGDSALYLCASSSGLAGDETQYFGPGTRLLVL.